A single T cell receptor beta chain is shown here with its context. No cognate antigen has been identified for it. The input lacks base qualities; no much larger clone sits a single base away. The data are from a study of blood T cell repertoires in COVID-19 (dated by TCRdb to about 2020). Background for the entire study: The collaborator samples originated in the United States, Italy and Spain and spanned the acute and convalescent phases of COVID-19. A de-identified subject ID, COVID-19 status, age in years and sex were almost always included in the sample metadata. The samples were drawn from two sources: the first 160 participants of the ongoing ImmuneRACE study, and over 950 subjects contributed by 6 global collaborators. HLA class I and class II types, where available, came from metadata supplied by the sample provider rather than from assay-based typing. The repertoires were released in a freely available public database intended as a resource for research on the immune response to SARS-CoV-2. The material from the prospective study consisted of cDNA or gDNA derived from T cells, B-cell-depleted T cells, or PBMCs. Deeply sampled blood TCRbeta repertoires from subjects exposed to, actively infected with, or recovered from COVID-19 were included in the dataset.

The paper's findings and limits, for the study overall: The quantity of clinical and demographic metadata differed by source and by participant and was supplied without curation.

CDR1 SGHTA and CDR2 FQGNSA were looked up in the germline V gene. Including cysteine and phenylalanine, the CDR3 has 13 amino acids. The read is trimmed to its CDR3 DNA, 39 bases read in frame from base 1. V was cut back by 6 bases and J by 4 bases, leaving a gap of 12 bases between them. Each collaborating institution followed its own protocols to collect whole blood in K2EDTA tubes. For TCRbeta analysis, collaborator samples were shipped as frozen whole blood, as isolated PBMCs, or as DNA extracted from either sample type. TCRbeta CDR3 regions were amplified from genomic DNA using the immunoSEQ Assay, a bias-controlled multiplex PCR. The published analysis was carried out like this. The number of nucleated cells in each sample was estimated by amplification of reference gene primers within the assay. To quantify the absolute abundance of each unique TCRbeta CDR3 rearrangement, sequence reads were collapsed and filtered. For each sample, productive Simpson clonality was calculated as the square root of Simpson's diversity index across productive rearrangements. In its TCRdb copy, this immuneACCESS table keeps in-frame sequences only and misses some clones. Where compared with another copy, unresolved V genes explain less than half of these, and the others have no known cause. The V and J calls and clone size were taken over from that table, and D and trimming were inferred from the DNA. The sample table lists around 53,000 clones, around 84% of them with a count of one. Roughly a sixth of the sample goes to the ten largest clones.

Sequenced input: peripheral blood. This receptor was identified in a man aged 65 to 85 with active COVID-19. Rearrangement joined TRBV7-2 to TRBJ1-1, with no confidently assigned D gene. The CDR3 sequence is CASRKAGSTEAFF. The bases read TGTGCCAGCAGGAAGGCCGGGTCCACTGAAGCTTTCTTT.